This T cell receptor beta chain was sequenced in a study of response to subunit inactivated influenza vaccine (dated by TCRdb to 2016 to 2019). In the study overall: The study used deep quantitative T cell receptor repertoire profiling to track responses to a trivalent subunit inactivated influenza vaccine.

General findings and caveats noted by the study authors: The authors proposed that each seasonal influenza vaccination may bring in only a limited number of new T cells.

Library method: RT-PCR. Sequencing instrument: Illumina HiSeq 2500. TCRdb reran the public reads through fastp at Q25 and MiXCR, keeping productive beta chains. Each entry merges the rows of one CDR3 protein and shows their most common DNA and genes. Recorded for this sample are some 500,000 distinct CDR3 sequences; 25% of them occurred a single time. The ten biggest clones cover under 2.5% of the sample. This clonotype was counted a few times. The target of this receptor is not known. The sample holds no much larger clone one base away, and base qualities are not on file. The CDR3 goes from the cysteine to the phenylalanine over 13 residues. Only the CDR3 DNA stays, 39 bases, in frame from base 1. The V end loses 6 bases and the J end loses 9 bases, and a stretch of 18 bases separates them. As encoded in the germline V gene, CDR1 is SGHTA while CDR2 is FQGNSA.

This clonotype was sampled from a man aged 45 to 65 who received an inactivated influenza vaccine. Donor details come from another sample of the same person, matched by shared clones. The sequenced sample was CD4+ T cells sorted from PBMCs, obtained 5 to 6 days after vaccination. The rearranged chain carries TRBV7-2 and TRBJ2-7; the best D guess is TRBD1, with 5 bases matching. For the CDR3, the sequence is CASSNEFSGSQYF. The sequenced DNA: TGTGCCAGCAGTAATGAATTTTCAGGGTCGCAGTACTTC.